These 8 T cell receptor beta chains share one sample of origin, sequenced in a study of blood T cell repertoires in COVID-19. Generated by immunoSEQ multiplex PCR, the TCRdb table keeps only in-frame clones and is missing some. The sample includes hundreds of thousands of clones, roughly 88% seen only once; the top ten take more than 1.4%. Sample: peripheral blood. The receptor set was obtained from a woman younger than 45 with active or convalescent COVID-19.

This clone appeared a few times. This chain links TRBV3-1 (or the pseudogene TRBV3-2) with TRBJ1-1; perhaps TRBD1 as D (5 bases). Trimming removed 4 bases from V and 6 bases from J, with 18 bases in between. CDR1 and CDR2 (germline): LGHDT, YNNKEL (reference sequence). The CDR3 consists of 15 residues. The CDR3 coding sequence is TGTGCCAGCAGCCGAAACCGGGAGGGGAGACCTGAAGCTTTCTTT. Amino acids: CASSRNREGRPEAFF.

This clone was seen once. This chain joins TRBV2 and TRBJ1-1; D call uncertain. The CDR3 runs 14 residues. From germline, CDR1 is SNHLY and CDR2 FYNNEI. V was trimmed by 6 bases and J by 0 bases, leaving 11 bases between them. CDR3 protein: CASRLYGVNTEAFF. CDR3 nucleotide sequence: TGTGCCAGCAGGTTATACGGAGTGAACACTGAAGCTTTCTTT.

The chain uses TRBV2 and TRBJ1-3; D gene ambiguous. The germline V and J ends were trimmed by 7 bases and 4 bases, with 11 bases remaining between them. Germline CDR1 reads SNHLY; CDR2 reads FYNNEI. The CDR3 sequence is 13 residues long. The CDR3 reads CASTQDSGNTIYF. CDR3 nucleotides: TGTGCCAGCACCCAGGACTCGGGAAACACCATATATTTT.

This clone was counted only a few times. This chain uses TRBV6-2 or TRBV6-3 with TRBJ1-1; tentatively, D is TRBD1 (6 bases). Trimming pared 4 bases from V and 6 bases from J, leaving 12 bases between. The CDR3 contains 13 residues. CDR1 and CDR2 from the germline V gene are MNHEY and SVGEGT. CDR3 DNA: TGTGCCAGCAGTTCAGGGGAGATCTCTGAAGCTTTCTTT. It specifies CASSSGEISEAFF.

The chain combines TRBV13 with TRBJ2-3, with 8 bases that match TRBD2. The CDR3 loop spans 15 amino acids. The trim removed 6 bases at V and 6 bases at J, leaving 11 bases unmatched. Germline V CDR1 and CDR2: PRHDT, FYEKMQ (reference sequence). For the CDR3, the DNA is TGTGCCAGCAGGGAAAGCGGGGGAAACGTGGATACGCAGTATTTT. Protein product: CASRESGGNVDTQYF.

This clone has just one count. V and J are TRBV11-3 and TRBJ2-2; no clear D. Trimming took 1 base from V and 5 from J, leaving 5 bases between them. Germline lookup yields CDR1 SGHNT and CDR2 YENEEA. This CDR3 has 13 residues. The CDR3 region is CASSLVGTGELFF. The CDR3, as DNA: TGTGCCAGCAGCTTAGTCGGGACCGGGGAGCTGTTTTTT.

This chain connects TRBV7-9 to TRBJ1-2; D is unresolved. The CDR3 is made up of 15 amino acids. The V and J ends lost 5 bases and 4 bases respectively, with 17 bases between them. The germline V gene has CDR1 SEHNR and CDR2 FQNEAQ (reference sequence). The CDR3 loop is CASSTHQDGAYGYTF. DNA of the CDR3: TGTGCCAGCAGCACCCACCAAGACGGAGCCTATGGCTACACCTTC.

In its sample, this clone was seen once. The J gene is TRBJ2-7, the V gene TRBV10-3; 10 bases fit TRBD2. Germline V gene sequence: CDR1 ENHRY, CDR2 SYGVKD. The CDR3 extends over 15 amino acids. J gave up 2 bases and V 0 bases, and 1 base lay outside the gene matches. CDR3 bases: TGTGCCATCAGTGAGTCGACTAGCGGGCCCTACGAGCAGTACTTC. Encoded protein: CAISESTSGPYEQYF.